This entry features one T cell receptor beta chain sequence. Its antigen is unknown. This entry belongs to a study of early T cells in non-severe SARS-CoV-2 infection. Study-level background: The sequenced material was bulk RNA from unsorted whole blood, and its chains were unpaired.

Study observations and caveats: Reliance on VDJdb matching favored anti-spike CD8 responses; private and CD4 specificities were missed.

Individual cDNA molecules were tagged with unique molecular identifiers. MiXCR was run by TCRdb on the 5' RACE reads, yielding one entry per CDR3 protein. The data hold about 110,000 distinct CDR3 sequences, with 10% to 15% observed a single time. Germline V gene data show CDR1 as MGHDK and CDR2 as SYGVNS. This CDR3 contains 15 residues. V gave up 8 bases and J gave up 1 base, with 17 bases separating them. The chain employs TRBV25-1 and TRBJ1-1; D ambiguous. The material sequenced was whole blood, taken at baseline. The TCR originated in an adult who was a healthcare worker with PCR-confirmed SARS-CoV-2 infection or an uninfected control (not recorded which). The CDR3 DNA follows: TGTGCCAGCTCCACCTCTAGGTCGGGGAACACTGAAGCTTTCTTT. Protein sequence: CASSTSRSGNTEAFF. The whole variable domain, remainder taken from reference TRBV25-1 and TRBJ1-1, is EADIYQTPRYLVIGTGKKITLECSQTMGHDKMYWYQQDPGMELHLIHYSYGVNSTEKGDLSSESTVSRIRTEHFPLTLESARPSHTSQYLCASSTSRSGNTEAFFGQGTRLTVV.